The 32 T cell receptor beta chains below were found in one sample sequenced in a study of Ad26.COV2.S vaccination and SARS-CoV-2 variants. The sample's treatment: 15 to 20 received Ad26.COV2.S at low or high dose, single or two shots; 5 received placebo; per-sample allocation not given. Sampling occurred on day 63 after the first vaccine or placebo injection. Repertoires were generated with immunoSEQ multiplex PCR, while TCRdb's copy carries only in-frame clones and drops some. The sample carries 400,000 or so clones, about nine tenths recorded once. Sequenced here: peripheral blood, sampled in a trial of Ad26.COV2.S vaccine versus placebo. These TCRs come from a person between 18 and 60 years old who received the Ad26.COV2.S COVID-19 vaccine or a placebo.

CDR3 sequence reads: CATSGIGDTEAFF. The CDR3 DNA reads TGTGCCACCTCAGGGATTGGGGACACTGAAGCTTTCTTT. The gene calls are TRBV12-3 or TRBV12-4 and TRBJ1-1; maybe TRBD1 (5 bases). The CDR3 length is 13 residues. Trimming stripped 10 bases from V and 3 bases from J, with 15 bases between.

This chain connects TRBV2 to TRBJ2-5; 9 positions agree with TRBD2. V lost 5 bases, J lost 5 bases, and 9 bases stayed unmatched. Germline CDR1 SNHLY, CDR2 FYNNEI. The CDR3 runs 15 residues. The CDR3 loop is CASSTSGTSSETQYF. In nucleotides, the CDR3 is TGTGCCAGCAGTACTTCCGGGACTAGCAGCGAGACCCAGTACTTC.

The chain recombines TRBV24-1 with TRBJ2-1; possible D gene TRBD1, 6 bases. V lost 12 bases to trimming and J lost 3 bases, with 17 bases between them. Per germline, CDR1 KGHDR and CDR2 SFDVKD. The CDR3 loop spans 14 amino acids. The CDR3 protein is CAPVSMTGYNEQFF. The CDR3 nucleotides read TGTGCCCCAGTATCGATGACAGGCTACAATGAGCAGTTCTTC.

The CDR3 DNA follows: TGTGCCAGCAGTGAGGGCAGGGGGCGGGTTGGAGGAGAGACCCAGTACTTC. This gives the protein CASSEGRGRVGGETQYF. The gene calls are TRBV25-1 and TRBJ2-5; 8 bases fit TRBD1. V lost 3 bases, J lost 4 bases, and 13 bases stayed unmatched. Germline assignment: CDR1 MGHDK and CDR2 SYGVNS. CDR3 length equals 17 residues.

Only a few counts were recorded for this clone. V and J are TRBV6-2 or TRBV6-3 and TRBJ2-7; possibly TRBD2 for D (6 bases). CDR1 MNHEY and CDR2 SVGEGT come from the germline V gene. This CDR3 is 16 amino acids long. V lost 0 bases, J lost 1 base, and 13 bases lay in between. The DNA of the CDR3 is TGTGCCAGCAGTTACTCACTGAATCGGGGGTCCTACGAGCAGTACTTC. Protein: CASSYSLNRGSYEQYF.

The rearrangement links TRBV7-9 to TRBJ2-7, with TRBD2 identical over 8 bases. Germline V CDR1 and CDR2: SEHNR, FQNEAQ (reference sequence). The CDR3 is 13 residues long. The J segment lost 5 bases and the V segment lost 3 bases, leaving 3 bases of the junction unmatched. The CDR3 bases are TGTGCCAGCAGCTTCGGTAGCGGGAACGAGCAGTACTTC. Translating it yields CASSFGSGNEQYF.

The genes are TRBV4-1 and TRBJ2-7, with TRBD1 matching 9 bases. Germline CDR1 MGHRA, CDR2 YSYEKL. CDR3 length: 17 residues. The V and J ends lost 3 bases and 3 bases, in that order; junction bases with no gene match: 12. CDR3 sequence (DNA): TGCGCCAGCAGCCAGTCCCCCTCGGGGACAGGGTTCTACGAGCAGTACTTC. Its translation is CASSQSPSGTGFYEQYF.

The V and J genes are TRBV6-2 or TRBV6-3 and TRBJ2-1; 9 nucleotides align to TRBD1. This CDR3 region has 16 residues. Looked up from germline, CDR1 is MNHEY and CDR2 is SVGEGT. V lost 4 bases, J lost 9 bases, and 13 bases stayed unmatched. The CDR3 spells CASSSLGTGRVREQFF. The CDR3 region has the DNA TGTGCCAGCAGTTCCCTCGGGACAGGGAGAGTGCGTGAGCAGTTCTTC.

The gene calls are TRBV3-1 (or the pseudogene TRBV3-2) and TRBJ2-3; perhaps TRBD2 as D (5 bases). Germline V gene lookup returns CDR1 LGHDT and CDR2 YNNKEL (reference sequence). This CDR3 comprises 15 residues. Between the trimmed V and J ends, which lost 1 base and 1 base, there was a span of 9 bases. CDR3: CASSQGTGGTDTQYF. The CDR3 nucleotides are TGTGCCAGCAGCCAAGGGACTGGAGGCACAGATACGCAGTATTTT.

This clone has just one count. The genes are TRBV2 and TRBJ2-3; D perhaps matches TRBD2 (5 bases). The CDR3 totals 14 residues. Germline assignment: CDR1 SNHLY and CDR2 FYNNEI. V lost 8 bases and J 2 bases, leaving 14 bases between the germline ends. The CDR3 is CASLFAGLTDTQYF. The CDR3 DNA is TGTGCCAGCTTGTTTGCGGGCCTCACAGATACGCAGTATTTT.

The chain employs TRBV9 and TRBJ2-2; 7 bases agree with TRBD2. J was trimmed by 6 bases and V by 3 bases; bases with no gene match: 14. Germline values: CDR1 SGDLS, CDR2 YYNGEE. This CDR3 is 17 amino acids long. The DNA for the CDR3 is TGTGCCAGCAGCGCACCCCGGTGGGCGGGGGAATCCGGGGAGCTGTTTTTT. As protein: CASSAPRWAGESGELFF.

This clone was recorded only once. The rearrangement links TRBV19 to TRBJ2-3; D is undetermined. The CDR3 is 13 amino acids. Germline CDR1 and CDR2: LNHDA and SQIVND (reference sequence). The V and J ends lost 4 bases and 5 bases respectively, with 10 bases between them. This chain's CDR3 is CASSNLLRDTQYF. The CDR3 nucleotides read TGTGCCAGTAGTAATCTCCTCAGAGATACGCAGTATTTT.

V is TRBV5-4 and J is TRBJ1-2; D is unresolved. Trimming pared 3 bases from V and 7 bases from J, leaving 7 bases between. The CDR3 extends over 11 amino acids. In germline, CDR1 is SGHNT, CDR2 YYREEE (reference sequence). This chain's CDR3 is CASSSGVGYTF. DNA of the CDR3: TGTGCCAGCAGCTCCGGTGTTGGCTACACCTTC.

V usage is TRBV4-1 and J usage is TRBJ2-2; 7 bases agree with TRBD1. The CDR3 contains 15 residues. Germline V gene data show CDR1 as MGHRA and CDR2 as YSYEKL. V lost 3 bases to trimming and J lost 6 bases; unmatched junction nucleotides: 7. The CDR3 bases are TGCGCCAGCAGCCATCGAGACAGGGCGGCCGGGGAGCTGTTTTTT. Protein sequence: CASSHRDRAAGELFF.

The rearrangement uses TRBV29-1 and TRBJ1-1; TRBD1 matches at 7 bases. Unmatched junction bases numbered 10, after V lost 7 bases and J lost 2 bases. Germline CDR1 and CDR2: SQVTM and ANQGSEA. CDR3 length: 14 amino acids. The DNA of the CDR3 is TGCAGCGCTATCGACAGGGCCCTTAACACTGAAGCTTTCTTT. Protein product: CSAIDRALNTEAFF. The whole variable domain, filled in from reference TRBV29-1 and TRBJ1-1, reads SAVISQKPSRDICQRGTSLTIQCQVDSQVTMMFWYRQQPGQSLTLIATANQGSEATYESGFVIDKFPISRPNLTFSTLTVSNMSPEDSSIYLCSAIDRALNTEAFFGQGTRLTVV.

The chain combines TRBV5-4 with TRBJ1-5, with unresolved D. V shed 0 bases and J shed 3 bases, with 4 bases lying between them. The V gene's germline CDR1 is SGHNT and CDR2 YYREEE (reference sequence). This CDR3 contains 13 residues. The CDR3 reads CASSLDVNQPQHF. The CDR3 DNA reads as TGTGCCAGCAGCTTGGACGTCAATCAGCCCCAGCATTTT. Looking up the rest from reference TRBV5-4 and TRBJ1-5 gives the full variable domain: ETGVTQSPTHLIKTRGQQVTLRCSSQSGHNTVSWYQQALGQGPQFIFQYYREEENGRGNFPPRFSGLQFPNYSSELNVNALELDDSALYLCASSLDVNQPQHFGDGTRLSIL.

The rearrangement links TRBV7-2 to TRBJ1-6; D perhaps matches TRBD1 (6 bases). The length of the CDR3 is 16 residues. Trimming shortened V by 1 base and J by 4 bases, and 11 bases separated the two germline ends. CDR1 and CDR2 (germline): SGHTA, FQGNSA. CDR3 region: CASSLVQGLYNSPLHF. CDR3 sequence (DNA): TGTGCCAGCAGCTTAGTACAGGGACTGTATAATTCACCCCTCCACTTT.

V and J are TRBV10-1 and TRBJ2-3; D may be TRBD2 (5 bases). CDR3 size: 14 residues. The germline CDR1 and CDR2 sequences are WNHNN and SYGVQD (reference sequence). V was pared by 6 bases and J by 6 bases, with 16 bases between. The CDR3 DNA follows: TGCGCCAGCAGGAAGTCCGGGGAGTTGGATACGCAGTATTTT. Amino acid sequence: CASRKSGELDTQYF.

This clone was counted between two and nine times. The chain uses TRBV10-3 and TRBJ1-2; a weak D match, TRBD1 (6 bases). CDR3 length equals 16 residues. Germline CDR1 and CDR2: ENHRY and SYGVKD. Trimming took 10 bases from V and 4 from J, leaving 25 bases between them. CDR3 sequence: CATPRDKDLPLYGYTF. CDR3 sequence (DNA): TGTGCCACCCCCAGGGACAAGGACCTACCCCTCTATGGCTACACCTTC.

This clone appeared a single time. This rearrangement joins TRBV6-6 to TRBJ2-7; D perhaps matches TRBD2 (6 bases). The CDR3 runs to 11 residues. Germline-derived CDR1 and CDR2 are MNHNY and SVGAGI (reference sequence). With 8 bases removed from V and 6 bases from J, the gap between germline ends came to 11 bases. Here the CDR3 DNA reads TGTGCCAGCCAAGGAGGGGTCGAGCAGTACTTC. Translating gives CASQGGVEQYF.

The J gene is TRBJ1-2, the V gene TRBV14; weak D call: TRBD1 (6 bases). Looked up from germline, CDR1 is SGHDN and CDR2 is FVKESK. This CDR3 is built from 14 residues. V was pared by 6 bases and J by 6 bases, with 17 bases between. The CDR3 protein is CASSHGTPDHGYTF. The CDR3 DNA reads TGTGCCAGCAGTCACGGGACACCCGATCATGGCTACACCTTC.

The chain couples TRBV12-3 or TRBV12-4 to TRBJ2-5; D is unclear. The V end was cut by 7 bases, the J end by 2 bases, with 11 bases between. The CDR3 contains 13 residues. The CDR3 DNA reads TGTGCCAGCACCTCGGGCGGACAAGAGACCCAGTACTTC. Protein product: CASTSGGQETQYF.

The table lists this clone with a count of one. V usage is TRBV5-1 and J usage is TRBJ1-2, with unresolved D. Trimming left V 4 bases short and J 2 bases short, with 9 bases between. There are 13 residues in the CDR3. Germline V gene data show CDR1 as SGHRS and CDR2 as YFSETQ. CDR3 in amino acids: CASSLDWNYGYTF. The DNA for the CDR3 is TGCGCCAGCAGCCTGGACTGGAACTATGGCTACACCTTC.

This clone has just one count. The CDR3: CASSEDRGGSYEQYF. The CDR3 bases are TGTGCCAGCAGCGAGGACAGGGGGGGATCCTACGAGCAGTACTTC. This chain connects TRBV4-2 to TRBJ2-7, with 10 bases fitting TRBD1. The CDR3 covers 15 residues. Trimming removed 5 bases from V and 1 base from J; junction bases left unmatched: 5. Per the germline V gene, CDR1 is LGHNA and CDR2 is YNFKEQ.

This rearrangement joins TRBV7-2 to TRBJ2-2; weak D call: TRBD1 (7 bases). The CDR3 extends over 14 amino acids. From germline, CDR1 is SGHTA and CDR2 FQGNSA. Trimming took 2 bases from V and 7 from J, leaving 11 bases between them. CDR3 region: CASSLTGEVGELFF. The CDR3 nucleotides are TGTGCCAGCAGCTTAACAGGGGAGGTCGGGGAGCTGTTTTTT.

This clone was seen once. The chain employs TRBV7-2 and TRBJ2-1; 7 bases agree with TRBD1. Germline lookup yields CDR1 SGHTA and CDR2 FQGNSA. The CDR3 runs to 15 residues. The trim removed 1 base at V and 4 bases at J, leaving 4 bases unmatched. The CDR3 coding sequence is TGTGCCAGCAGCTTAGGGGGACAGATTTACAATGAGCAGTTCTTC. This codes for CASSLGGQIYNEQFF.

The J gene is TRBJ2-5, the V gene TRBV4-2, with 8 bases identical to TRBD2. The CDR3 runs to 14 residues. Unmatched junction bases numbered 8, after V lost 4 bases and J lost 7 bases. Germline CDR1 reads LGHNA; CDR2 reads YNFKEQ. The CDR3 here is CASSPGLDPVTQYF. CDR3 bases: TGTGCCAGCAGCCCGGGACTAGACCCTGTGACCCAGTACTTC.

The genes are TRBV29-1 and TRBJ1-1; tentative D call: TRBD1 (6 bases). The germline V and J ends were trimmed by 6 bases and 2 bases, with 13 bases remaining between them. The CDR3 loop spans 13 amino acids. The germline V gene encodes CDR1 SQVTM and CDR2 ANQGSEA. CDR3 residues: CSVQGQRNTEAFF. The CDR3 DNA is TGCAGCGTCCAGGGACAACGAAACACTGAAGCTTTCTTT.

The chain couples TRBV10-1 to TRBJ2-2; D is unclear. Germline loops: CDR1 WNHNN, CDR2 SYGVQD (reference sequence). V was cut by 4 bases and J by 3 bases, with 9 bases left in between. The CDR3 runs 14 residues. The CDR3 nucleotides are TGCGCCAGCAGTGGAGCCCTCGACACCGGGGAGCTGTTTTTT. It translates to CASSGALDTGELFF.

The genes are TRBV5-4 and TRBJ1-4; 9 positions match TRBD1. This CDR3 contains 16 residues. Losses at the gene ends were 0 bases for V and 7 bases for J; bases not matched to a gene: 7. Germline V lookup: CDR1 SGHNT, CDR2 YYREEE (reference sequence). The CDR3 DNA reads TGTGCCAGCAGCTTGGGGGGACAGGGTAGAGGTGAAAAACTGTTTTTT. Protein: CASSLGGQGRGEKLFF.

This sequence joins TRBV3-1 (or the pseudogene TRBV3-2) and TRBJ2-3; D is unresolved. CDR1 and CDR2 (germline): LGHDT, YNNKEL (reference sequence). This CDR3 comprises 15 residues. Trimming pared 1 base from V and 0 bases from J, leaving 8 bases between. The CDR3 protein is CASSQAGSSTDTQYF. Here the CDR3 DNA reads TGTGCCAGCAGCCAAGCAGGATCTAGCACAGATACGCAGTATTTT.

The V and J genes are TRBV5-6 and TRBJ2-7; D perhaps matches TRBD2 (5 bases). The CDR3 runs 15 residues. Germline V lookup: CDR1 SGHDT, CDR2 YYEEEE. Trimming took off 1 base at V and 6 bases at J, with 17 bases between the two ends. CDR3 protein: CASSLRATRTLEQYF. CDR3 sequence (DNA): TGTGCCAGCAGCTTGAGGGCGACCAGGACTCTCGAGCAGTACTTC.